The entry that follows covers one TCR beta chain sequence. The entry originates in a study of blood T cell repertoires in COVID-19. The study recruited exposed participants who had met a COVID-19 case within 2 weeks before entry. Methods used by the authors: Nucleated cell counts were estimated from reference gene primer amplification. TCRdb's copy holds only in-frame clones and misses some; the assay was immunoSEQ multiplex PCR. D and trimming were read from the DNA, whereas the V and J calls and clone size are those reported in that table. The sample contains approximately 260,000 clones, about 85% of which appear only once. Germline V CDR1 and CDR2: SQVTM, ANQGSEA. There are 13 residues in the CDR3. V was trimmed by 7 bases and J by 0 bases, leaving 10 bases between them.

Material: PBMCs or T cells enriched from blood (not recorded which). The sequence was obtained from a woman aged 45-59 years who had been exposed to COVID-19. This chain joins TRBV29-1 and TRBJ1-3; a weak D match, TRBD1 (5 bases). The CDR3 bases are TGCAGCGGGCGACAGAGCTCTGGAAACACCATATATTTT. It is translated as CSGRQSSGNTIYF.